The text below deals with one TCR beta chain. This entry belongs to a study of blood T cell repertoires in COVID-19. Germline values: CDR1 MGHRA, CDR2 YSYEKL. The CDR3 loop spans 17 amino acids. Trimming left V 2 bases short and J 3 bases short, with 20 bases between. Sequenced by immunoSEQ multiplex PCR; TCRdb stores in-frame clones only, minus some. The sample has 150,000 to 200,000 clones, roughly 91% seen once. This sequence joins TRBV4-1 and TRBJ2-7; D is perhaps TRBD2 (6 bases). This receptor was identified in a man aged 18 to 29 with acute or convalescent COVID-19. The sample taken for sequencing was peripheral blood. The CDR3 DNA follows: TGCGCCAGCAGCCAAAAGGTCGGACTAACTGGGGTCTACGAGCAGTACTTC. This translates into CASSQKVGLTGVYEQYF.